This T cell receptor (beta chain) is drawn from a study of cytomegalovirus exposure and HLA in healthy donors. The CDR3 has 17 residues. Germline CDR1 reads SEHNR; CDR2 reads FQNEAQ (reference sequence). V trimming: 1 base; J trimming: 1 base; junction bases outside the gene matches: 3. 13 Jbeta primers and 60 Vbeta primers were used for the PCR. Method: immunoSEQ multiplex PCR; TCRdb's copy keeps in-frame clones and lacks some. The table shows 120,000 to 150,000 clones, with nearly 80% occurring only once. General study results and limits: CMV serostatus was the sole immune exposure data available. Follow-up analysis found HLA locus-dependent TCR association rates, highest for DRB1 and lowest for HLA-C. Most of the TCR beta V segments (in an earlier analysis) were productive either about 87% or about 30% of the time. The authors later linked a missense DCLRE1C variant to TCR beta V- and J-gene trimming.

As for this clone: Its antigen remains unidentified.

Specimen: PBMCs. The receptor's source is a male donor in good health and CMV-seronegative. The V and J genes are TRBV7-9 and TRBJ2-3; 12 bases agree with TRBD2. CDR3 region: CASSLGLAGVGTDTQYF. In DNA, the CDR3 is TGTGCCAGCAGCTTAGGACTAGCGGGGGTGGGCACAGATACGCAGTATTTT.